This passage covers 8 T cell receptor beta chains from one sample sequenced in a study of blood T cell repertoires in COVID-19. Produced via immunoSEQ multiplex PCR; TCRdb's table is partial and in-frame only. The data contain around 470,000 clones, 80% to 90% of them seen just once; the ten biggest clones take up over 0.7%. Sequencing was done on a sample of peripheral blood. Receptor source: a man aged 18 to 35 with COVID-19, enrolled during active disease.

The rearrangement uses TRBV5-4 and TRBJ2-3; D gene ambiguous. The germline V gene has CDR1 SGHNT and CDR2 YYREEE (reference sequence). The CDR3 contains 14 residues. V was cut by 2 bases and J by 3 bases, with 10 bases left in between. CDR3 protein: CASSFGRLTDTQYF. The CDR3 DNA reads as TGTGCCAGCAGCTTCGGCAGGTTGACAGATACGCAGTATTTT.

This chain connects TRBV5-4 to TRBJ2-2; TRBD2 might be the D (5 bases). CDR3 length equals 14 residues. The ends were cut back, 4 bases at V and 8 bases at J, with 15 bases in the middle. Germline CDR1 is SGHNT and CDR2 is YYREEE (reference sequence). CDR3 DNA sequence: TGTGCCAGCAGCAAGCCGGGGTCTGGGGGGGAGCTGTTTTTT. Its translation: CASSKPGSGGELFF.

Concerning this clone itself: Distinct nucleotide sequences in the sample also encode this CDR3. The chain carries TRBV24-1 and TRBJ2-3; D gene ambiguous. The CDR3 extends over 14 amino acids. Per germline, CDR1 KGHDR and CDR2 SFDVKD. Between the trimmed V and J ends, which lost 9 bases and 0 bases, there was a span of 12 bases. CDR3: CATSGGLSTDTQYF. The CDR3 DNA reads as TGTGCCACCTCGGGTGGTTTAAGCACAGATACGCAGTATTTT.

This clone was detected a few times. The CDR3 loop reads CASSLGLTIGYTF. The CDR3 DNA is TGTGCCAGCAGCTTGGGGCTAACGATCGGCTACACCTTC. The chain joins TRBV3-1 (or the pseudogene TRBV3-2) to TRBJ1-2; the D gene is possibly TRBD1 (5 bases). Germline CDR1 and CDR2: LGHDT and YNNKEL (reference sequence). The ends were cut back, 5 bases at V and 8 bases at J, with 15 bases in the middle. The CDR3 has 13 residues.

This clone was counted a single time. A read error may produce the germline difference seen at one junction end. J is TRBJ2-3 and V is TRBV2, with 10 positions matching TRBD1. This CDR3 is 13 amino acids long. Germline assignment: CDR1 SNHLY and CDR2 FYNNEI. CDR3 in amino acids: CASRTGGTNTQYF. Here the CDR3 DNA reads TGTGCCAGCAGGACAGGGGGCACAAATACGCAGTATTTT.

The V gene is TRBV2, the J gene TRBJ2-2; D is possibly TRBD2 (6 bases). This CDR3 spans 15 amino acids. Trimming removed 2 bases at V and 5 bases at J, with 12 bases between. Per germline, CDR1 SNHLY and CDR2 FYNNEI. The CDR3: CASSERASETGELFF. The CDR3 region has the DNA TGTGCCAGCAGTGAAAGGGCTAGCGAGACCGGGGAGCTGTTTTTT.

This sequence joins TRBV12-3 or TRBV12-4 and TRBJ1-2; D gene unclear. V gave up 0 bases and J gave up 2 bases, with 4 bases separating them. The CDR3 contains 13 residues. The CDR3 protein is CASSLAPNYGYTF. For the CDR3, the DNA is TGTGCCAGCAGTTTAGCCCCAAACTATGGCTACACCTTC.

This chain uses TRBV5-4 with TRBJ2-2; D is unresolved. Deletions cut 0 bases from V and 6 bases from J, with 6 bases between. This CDR3 comprises 13 residues. Germline V lookup: CDR1 SGHNT, CDR2 YYREEE (reference sequence). In DNA form, the CDR3 reads TGTGCCAGCAGCTTGGGGGCAGCCGGGGAGCTGTTTTTT. This codes for CASSLGAAGELFF.